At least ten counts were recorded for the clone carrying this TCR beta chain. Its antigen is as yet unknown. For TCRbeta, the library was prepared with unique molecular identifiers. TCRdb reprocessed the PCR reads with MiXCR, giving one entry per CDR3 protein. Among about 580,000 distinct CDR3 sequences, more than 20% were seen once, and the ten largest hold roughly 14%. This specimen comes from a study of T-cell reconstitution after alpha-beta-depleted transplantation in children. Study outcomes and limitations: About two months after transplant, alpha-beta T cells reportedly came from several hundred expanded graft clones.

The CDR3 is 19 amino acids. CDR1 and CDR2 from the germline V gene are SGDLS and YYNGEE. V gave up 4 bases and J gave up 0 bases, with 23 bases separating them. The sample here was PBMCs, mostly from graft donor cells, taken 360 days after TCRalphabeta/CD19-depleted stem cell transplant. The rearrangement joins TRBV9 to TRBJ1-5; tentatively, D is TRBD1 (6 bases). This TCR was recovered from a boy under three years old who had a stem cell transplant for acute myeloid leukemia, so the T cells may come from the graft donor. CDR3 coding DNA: TGTGCCAGCAGCTTCCCACCACCGGGAGGGGGTCATAGCAATCAGCCCCAGCATTTT. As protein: CASSFPPPGGGHSNQPQHF.